This T cell receptor (beta chain) is drawn from a study of T-cell reconstitution after alpha-beta-depleted transplantation in children. General study points: The study traced high day-60 TCRbeta diversity in some patients to surviving recipient T cells and thymic progenitors.

The TCRbeta library was prepared with unique molecular identifiers. Via MiXCR, TCRdb re-called the PCR reads, giving one row per CDR3 protein. The table includes 200,000 to 300,000 distinct CDR3 sequences, about 23% detected once. Note on this clonotype: Its antigen remains unknown.

The CDR3 is 18 residues long. CDR1 is DFQATT, CDR2 SNEGSKA, per germline (reference sequence). V trimming: 0 bases; J trimming: 4 bases; junction bases outside the gene matches: 12. This sample comprised PBMCs, obtained before TCRalphabeta/CD19-depleted stem cell transplant. The chain combines TRBV20-1 with TRBJ2-5; TRBD2 aligns across 12 bases. The clonotype comes from a girl aged 2-9 years with Fanconi anemia, due to receive a stem cell transplant. The CDR3 loop reads CSARDGLGLAGGGETQYF. The CDR3 DNA reads TGCAGTGCTAGAGATGGCCTGGGACTAGCGGGTGGGGGAGAGACCCAGTACTTC.